The clone carrying this T cell receptor beta chain was detected ten times or more. Its antigen is not known. Preparing the TCRbeta library involved the use of unique molecular identifiers. TCRdb re-derived calls from the PCR reads in MiXCR, one entry per CDR3 protein. Of roughly 300,000 distinct CDR3 sequences detected, 11% appear once; the ten largest clones hold around a quarter. The data were taken from a study of T-cell reconstitution after alpha-beta-depleted transplantation in children. Overall study results and limits: Some patients showed high day-60 TCRbeta diversity, which derived from surviving recipient T cells and thymic progenitors. Reportedly, only several hundred clones from non-depleted graft cells drove alpha-beta T-cell counts at about two months. From newly produced T cells came most of the T-cell counts and diversity one year after transplant.

This receptor was taken from a male patient aged 2-9 years who had a stem cell transplant for chronic granulomatous disease, so the T cells may come from the graft donor. Sequenced here: peripheral blood, sampled 180 days after TCRalphabeta/CD19-depleted stem cell transplant.

The CDR3 region has the DNA TGTGCCAGCAGCTTTGAGGTAAGGGTGCGCAATGAGCAGTTCTTC. Protein sequence: CASSFEVRVRNEQFF. The chain carries TRBV11-2 and TRBJ2-1; no clear D gene. Germline CDR1 reads SGHAT; CDR2 reads FQNNGV. This CDR3 region has 15 residues. Trimming removed 3 bases from V and 6 bases from J, with 15 bases in between. Looking up the rest from reference TRBV11-2 and TRBJ2-1 gives the full variable domain: EAGVAQSPRYKIIEKRQSVAFWCNPISGHATLYWYQQILGQGPKLLIQFQNNGVVDDSQLPKDRFSAERLKGVDSTLKIQPAKLEDSAVYLCASSFEVRVRNEQFFGPGTRLTVL.